This T cell receptor beta chain was retrieved from a study of cytomegalovirus exposure and HLA in healthy donors (TCRdb year 2017). Background for the entire study: An earlier analysis of approximately 640 of the donors reported about 250 Gb of sequence data and around 110 million unique TCR beta sequences from about 179 million T cells. An early release covering about 600 HLA-typed donors comprised approximately 300 gigabases of sequencing data and tens of millions of unique TCR sequences. Of the approximately 400 genotyped donors, approximately 80% were placed in the genetic ancestry cluster associated with self-reported Caucasian donors. The study aimed to test whether cataloging public T cell receptors could reveal signatures of past pathogen exposure. Using immunosequencing, the study profiled T cell repertoires from fewer than 850 subjects and related those repertoires to cytomegalovirus serostatus. In addition to the first cohort of roughly 670 subjects, a separate validation cohort of 120 different subjects was used. To predict cytomegalovirus infection status, the study brought together high-throughput TCR immunosequencing, statistical association of individual TCRs with disease status, and machine learning. A later analysis re-analyzed previously published TCR beta repertoires from roughly 630 donors and added high-resolution HLA genotyping to study TCR occurrence patterns. In the later analysis, no new phenotypic data were used to find candidate immune exposures; instead, reliance was placed on TCR beta sequences and their occurrence across donors. To decide whether each TCR beta V gene segment behaved as functional or pseudogenic, an earlier analysis of some 600 of the donors relied on high-throughput TCR beta sequencing. Donor age, sex, ethnicity and CMV serostatus were collected together with the repertoire data. Genome-wide SNP genotypes for about three fifths of the roughly 670 donors were used in a later genetic analysis, which treated that subset as a discovery cohort. All discovery cohort repertoires had been generated using a single sequencing platform. Both class I and class II loci were covered by HLA typing, at four-digit resolution. Typing coverage varied by locus: roughly 629-630 donors for A, B, C, DRB1 and DQB1; roughly 520 for DQA1; more than 600 for DPA1; some 470 for DPB1. About five DR-DQ haplotypes were treated as single units for association and clustering because of strong linkage in the cohort. On average, 235,054 unique TCR beta nucleotide sequences were sequenced per donor among 350 to 400 genotyped donors of the cohort, with roughly 18% of those sequences being non-productive.

In total, approximately 690 healthy bone marrow donors made up the cohort. All cohort members were sampled while nominally healthy, although unrecorded immune exposures were likely present. The donor was CMV seropositive and was included in the group of 250 to 350 seropositive cohort members. Each donor provided a peripheral blood sample, and peripheral blood mononuclear cells were used for TCR beta sequencing. The Qiagen DNeasy Blood Extraction Kit was used to extract genomic DNA from the blood cell samples. V is pruned by 3 bases and J by 6 bases, leaving 7 bases of the junction without a gene match. The CDR3 spans 14 residues, from the cysteine through the phenylalanine. Solely the CDR3 DNA is kept, with 42 bases framed from the first base. Via the germline V gene, CDR1 is MGHRA and CDR2 YSYEKL. What the authors observed across the whole study: In the study, around 160 TCR beta chains were listed as associated with cytomegalovirus. In a later analysis, over 15,000 TCR beta sequences were associated with specific HLA alleles at a false discovery rate of 0.05. In an earlier analysis of approximately 590 of the donors, most TCR beta V segments were observed in productive rearrangements about 87% or about 30% of the time, broadly matching IMGT annotations. The sequencing pipeline was judged likely to have produced a cluster of highly shared sequence variants as a technical artifact. Some IMGT-functional V segments, including TRBV6-2 and TRBV6-3, could not be distinguished by the 87-base-pair reads and were therefore excluded. In a later genetic analysis, fewer N-insertions in productive TCRs were reported among donors in an Asian-associated ancestry cluster than the approximately 710-donor mean. In a later analysis, HLA-associated TCR beta chains were found to be more clonally expanded and to have lower generation probabilities than equally common non-associated chains. Three of the identified cytomegalovirus-associated TCR beta chains were confirmed in vitro to be specific for cytomegalovirus antigens. Most TCR sequences were seen in very few donors, while some public TCRs were found in many individuals. Assigning TCR associations to individual alleles was difficult when HLA alleles, especially DR and DQ, strongly co-occurred. In both the original and validation cohorts, the classifier was reported to diagnose cytomegalovirus status with high specificity and sensitivity. For the cohort, immune exposure information was limited to CMV serostatus. In a later analysis, TCR association rates were found to vary across HLA loci, with the most associated TCRs seen for DRB1 alleles and the fewest for HLA-C alleles. The earlier analysis of 587 of the donors excluded about 16 rarely observed V segments, including chromosome 9 orphons, because counts were too low. In a later genetic analysis, a missense DCLRE1C variant was associated with V-gene and J-gene trimming of TCR beta chains, and the association was replicated in an independent cohort. According to a later analysis, most CMV-associated TCR beta chains appeared to be HLA-restricted, and the HLA associations seemed to be driven largely by CMV exposure. The authors suggested that the approach could potentially be extended to other disease states and immunological phenotypes. Linkage disequilibrium might explain the correlated functional status among segregating V segments, but an unknown experimental factor could not be ruled out. A further reported finding was that TCR beta sequences accurately predicted the HLA-A and HLA-B alleles for most subjects in the first cohort. Because HLA typing was missing for some donors at each locus, association tests included only the typed subset. The presence/absence analyses assumed that sequencing depth was roughly uniform across donors, and that assumption may not be true. In a later analysis, several top co-occurrence clusters were reported to appear linked to parvovirus B19, influenza, CMV and Epstein-Barr virus. Only TCR beta chains were sequenced in this cohort, and the absence of alpha or paired-chain data limited detectable features.

For this clone: Its antigen specificity is not known. Base-call qualities are not available, and no considerably larger clone is one nucleotide away.

Library method: the immunoSEQ multiplex PCR assay. For the multiplex PCR, a mixture combining 60 forward primers for TCR Vbeta segments and 13 reverse primers for TCR Jbeta segments was used. A multiplex PCR assay on genomic DNA amplified the CDR3 region of rearranged TCR beta genes. The Illumina HiSeq System was used to sequence the amplified TCR beta libraries as 87-base-pair reads. The authors' pipeline ran thus. A later analysis tallied 75 million to 95 million unique TCR beta chains across the 666 repertoires, and roughly 11 million of those chains were shared by two or more donors. Raw reads were error-corrected and collapsed into unique sequences by a nearest-neighbor algorithm in which closely related sequences were merged to remove PCR and sequencing errors. To assign V, D and J gene segments, CDR3 sequences were aligned to IMGT reference sequences. Each retained sequence needed at least a six-nucleotide match to both a V gene segment and a J gene segment. A rearrangement was called productive if the CDR3 had no stop codons and remained in frame with V and J, and every other rearrangement was called non-productive. Following IMGT convention, CDR3 was defined as the stretch from the second conserved V-encoded cysteine to the conserved J-encoded phenylalanine. The earlier analysis of about 640 of the donors excluded any sequence lacking an unambiguous match to a single V gene segment. An earlier analysis of some 610 of the donors called V segments functional above 56.7% productive rearrangements and segregating when the between-donor standard deviation exceeded 5%. To diagnose cytomegalovirus status from the catalog of TCR beta chain sequences, a statistical classification framework was built. In a later analysis, TCR nucleotide sequences were compared against IMGT/GENE-DB human TR gene sequences so that V and J genes could be assigned. The TCRdist pipeline was used in a later analysis to assign CDR3 sequences and most-parsimonious VDJ recombination scenarios. In a later analysis, every TCR beta chain was defined by the combination of its CDR3 amino acid sequence and its V-gene family, and reads without a unique V-gene family were dropped. A later analysis removed 500 to 650 highly shared, low-generation-probability nucleotide sequences to deal with suspected cross-contamination and a sequencing artifact. A later analysis calculated a clonal expansion index for each public chain from normalized within-repertoire ranks of inferred template counts. A later analysis computed generation probabilities with a VDJ recombination model fitted to out-of-frame rearrangements, and checked the results against IGoR. In a later analysis, hypergeometric tests were used to score TCR-TCR, TCR-HLA and TCR-CMV co-occurrence, with a repertoire-size bias correction applied to TCR pairs. A later analysis estimated false discovery rates by permuting HLA or CMV assignments 20 times. In a later analysis, co-occurring TCRs were grouped with DBSCAN, and TCRdist sequence similarity was added when clustering was performed within HLA-allele-positive subsets. Repertoires with fewer than 30,000 or more than 120,000 public chains were left out of co-occurrence clustering, as were five repertoires with anomalous nucleotide sharing. The immuneACCESS repertoire file appears here via TCRdb, limited to in-frame rearrangements. These files lack a portion of the clones; in checked studies, under half of the deficit traces to unresolved V genes, and the cause of the others is not known. The DNA was the basis for D and trimming; V, J and clone size are from that table. Recorded for this sample are roughly 180,000 clones; 60% to 85% of them occurred a single time. 1.5% to 1.7% of the sample is held by the ten biggest clonotypes.

Recombination connected TRBV4-1 to TRBJ1-2; 7 nucleotides in the junction match TRBD1. The sequencing input was PBMCs. This receptor was identified in a girl aged 10 to 17 in good health and CMV-seropositive. The bases are TGCGCCAGCAGCCAGCGGGACAGCTGGAATGGCTACACCTTC. This sequence encodes CASSQRDSWNGYTF.